The 17 T cell receptor beta chains below were found in one sample sequenced in a study of long-term antiretroviral therapy in people with HIV. Researchers report immunoSEQ v3.0 was run at survey level. Generated by immunoSEQ multiplex PCR, the TCRdb table keeps only in-frame clones and is missing some. Among tens of thousands of clones, roughly 84% were seen once, and the ten largest hold roughly 10%. The sample consisted of unsorted PBMCs, taken approximately 2.5 years after starting antiretroviral therapy. The receptor source for this set is a man aged 35 to 55 with HIV.

The J gene is TRBJ1-4, the V gene TRBV7-2; TRBD1 is a possible D gene (5 bases). The germline V gene has CDR1 SGHTA and CDR2 FQGNSA. The CDR3 has 14 residues. The V gene lost 5 bases and the J gene lost 0 bases, with 7 bases spanning the gap. CDR3 sequence (DNA): TGTGCCAGCAGCCCGGGGGCAACTAATGAAAAACTGTTTTTT. This gives the protein CASSPGATNEKLFF. The variable domain in full, completed from reference TRBV7-2 and TRBJ1-4, reads GAGVSQSPSNKVTEKGKDVELRCDPISGHTALYWYRQSLGQGLEFLIYFQGNSAPDKSGLPSDRFSAERTGGSVSTLTIQRTQQEDSAVYLCASSPGATNEKLFFGSGTQLSVL.

This clone was detected only a few times. V usage is TRBV10-2 and J usage is TRBJ1-5, with a possible D match to TRBD1 (6 bases). The CDR3 covers 16 residues. Trimming took 8 bases from V and 0 from J, leaving 17 bases between them. Germline V gene data show CDR1 as WSHSY and CDR2 as SAAADI. This chain's CDR3 is CASRRGGSDSNQPQHF. CDR3 in DNA: TGCGCCAGCCGGAGGGGGGGTTCCGATAGCAATCAGCCCCAGCATTTT.

The chain is built from TRBV12-5 and TRBJ2-5; 10 positions match TRBD1. Germline trimming cut 6 bases from V and 3 bases from J; bases unmatched to any gene: 7. The CDR3 contains 15 residues. The V gene's germline CDR1 is LGHNT and CDR2 FRNRAP. The CDR3 spells CASGLGQGVEETQYF. In nucleotides, the CDR3 is TGTGCTAGTGGACTCGGACAGGGGGTAGAAGAGACCCAGTACTTC.

The chain links TRBV27 to TRBJ2-7, with 10 nucleotides matching TRBD1. The CDR3 has 13 amino acids. CDR1 is MNHEY, CDR2 SMNVEV, per germline (reference sequence). Losses at the gene ends were 6 bases for V and 5 bases for J; bases not matched to a gene: 4. DNA of the CDR3: TGTGCCAGCAGGACAGGGGGCGTCAACGAGCAGTACTTC. Protein sequence: CASRTGGVNEQYF.

This chain joins TRBV7-3 and TRBJ2-3; D tentatively reads TRBD1 or TRBD2 (6 bases each). The CDR3 loop spans 15 amino acids. V dropped 2 bases and J dropped 3 bases, with 12 bases sitting between them. CDR1 and CDR2 from the germline V gene are SGHTA and FQGTGA. The CDR3 DNA follows: TGTGCCAGCAGCTTATCGGGGGCTAGGACAGATACGCAGTATTTT. Protein: CASSLSGARTDTQYF. The whole variable domain, filled in from reference TRBV7-3 and TRBJ2-3, reads GAGVSQTPSNKVTEKGKYVELRCDPISGHTALYWYRQSLGQGPEFLIYFQGTGAADDSGLPNDRFFAVRPEGSVSTLKIQRTERGDSAVYLCASSLSGARTDTQYFGPGTRLTVL.

The rearrangement links TRBV30 to TRBJ2-3; 9 bases fit TRBD1. The germline CDR1 and CDR2 sequences are GTSNPN and SVGIG (reference sequence). Trimming removed 8 bases from V and 6 bases from J; junction bases left unmatched: 9. There are 13 residues in the CDR3. CDR3 in DNA: TGTGCCGGAGCCGGGACAGGGTTGGATACGCAGTATTTT. It yields the protein CAGAGTGLDTQYF.

The chain carries TRBV6-1 and TRBJ1-3, with 8 bases lining up with TRBD1. The CDR3 sequence is 14 residues long. Germline V gives CDR1 MNHNS, CDR2 SASEGT. The J segment lost 2 bases and the V segment lost 6 bases, leaving 3 bases of the junction unmatched. CDR3 sequence reads: CASREDRAGNTIYF. The CDR3 region has the DNA TGTGCCAGCAGGGAGGACAGGGCTGGAAACACCATATATTTT.

The J gene is TRBJ2-7, the V gene TRBV5-6; the D gene is possibly TRBD1 (5 bases). V was pared by 2 bases and J by 0 bases, with 15 bases between. Germline lookup yields CDR1 SGHDT and CDR2 YYEEEE. This CDR3 is built from 16 residues. The CDR3 here is CASSLGARVRSYEQYF. CDR3 nucleotides: TGTGCCAGCAGCTTAGGGGCCCGGGTCCGCTCCTACGAGCAGTACTTC.

This rearrangement joins TRBV11-2 to TRBJ1-4, with D perhaps matching TRBD1 (5 bases). Germline V lookup: CDR1 SGHAT, CDR2 FQNNGV. This CDR3 contains 15 residues. The V end was cut by 6 bases, the J end by 5 bases, with 16 bases between. The CDR3 reads CASRFWGRLNEKLFF. CDR3 DNA sequence: TGTGCCAGCAGGTTCTGGGGCAGACTAAATGAAAAACTGTTTTTT.

This chain links TRBV7-8 with TRBJ2-2; 9 nucleotides line up with TRBD1. The V and J ends lost 1 base and 4 bases, in that order; junction bases with no gene match: 7. Germline CDR1 SGHVS, CDR2 FQNEAQ. There are 17 residues in the CDR3. CDR3 DNA sequence: TGTGCCAGCAGCTTAGGGTCACAGGGGGCGCGCACCGGGGAGCTGTTTTTT. As protein: CASSLGSQGARTGELFF.

This clone rates as medium-sized. CDR3 in DNA: TGTGCCAGCAGCAAAGCGACGGGTAGCAATCAGCCCCAGCATTTT. Translated, it gives CASSKATGSNQPQHF. The chain has TRBV27 and TRBJ1-5, with unresolved D. Trimming pared 6 bases from V and 0 bases from J, leaving 12 bases between. Germline V gene data show CDR1 as MNHEY and CDR2 as SMNVEV (reference sequence). This CDR3 has 15 amino acids.

The chain employs TRBV15 and TRBJ1-2, with TRBD1 matching 7 bases. Per germline, CDR1 LNHNV and CDR2 YYDKDF (reference sequence). The CDR3 contains 15 residues. Germline trimming cut 0 bases from V and 5 bases from J; bases unmatched to any gene: 6. The CDR3 sequence: CATSRDLGTAYGYTF. CDR3 coding DNA: TGTGCCACCAGCAGAGATCTCGGGACAGCTTATGGCTACACCTTC. Drawing the rest from reference TRBV15 and TRBJ1-2, the complete variable domain is DAMVIQNPRYQVTQFGKPVTLSCSQTLNHNVMYWYQQKSSQAPKLLFHYYDKDFNNEADTPDNFQSRRPNTSFCFLDIRSPGLGDTAMYLCATSRDLGTAYGYTFGSGTRLTVV.

The rearrangement uses TRBV30 and TRBJ2-5; perhaps D is TRBD1 or TRBD2 (6 bases each). Germline V gene sequence: CDR1 GTSNPN, CDR2 SVGIG (reference sequence). This CDR3 has 12 residues. V lost 4 bases and J 4 bases, leaving 10 bases between the germline ends. CDR3 sequence reads: CAWTQGGETQYF. DNA for the CDR3: TGTGCCTGGACACAGGGAGGAGAGACCCAGTACTTC.

This clone showed up just once. This rearrangement joins TRBV7-9 to TRBJ2-5, with D unclear. The germline CDR1 and CDR2 sequences are SEHNR and FQNEAQ (reference sequence). The CDR3 length is 13 residues. V shed 4 bases and J shed 8 bases, with 14 bases lying between them. The CDR3 nucleotides are TGTGCCAGCAGCTCCGATGAGCCCGCCACCCAGTACTTC. The encoded protein is CASSSDEPATQYF.

This clone was detected only once. The chain is built from TRBV5-1 and TRBJ2-3; D unresolved. Germline CDR1 reads SGHRS; CDR2 reads YFSETQ. Trimming shortened V by 0 bases and J by 2 bases, and 10 bases separated the two germline ends. The CDR3 runs to 15 residues. The CDR3 here is CASSLGQVFTDTQYF. CDR3 coding DNA: TGCGCCAGCAGCTTGGGGCAGGTATTCACAGATACGCAGTATTTT.

This sequence joins TRBV6-1 and TRBJ1-4; D gene ambiguous. V was clipped by 3 bases and J by 11 bases, with 19 bases between them. CDR1 MNHNS and CDR2 SASEGT come from the germline V gene. This CDR3 has 15 amino acids. The CDR3 nucleotides are TGTGCCAGCAGTGATGATGGGAGTCGGTTTCGGAAACTGTTTTTT. This gives the protein CASSDDGSRFRKLFF.

The chain's CDR3 is CASSVQPNYGYTF. The CDR3 DNA follows: TGTGCCAGCAGCGTTCAGCCTAACTATGGCTACACCTTC. The rearrangement joins TRBV5-4 to TRBJ1-2; D uncertain. In germline, CDR1 is SGHNT, CDR2 YYREEE (reference sequence). V was pared by 4 bases and J by 0 bases, with 7 bases between. CDR3 length: 13 residues.